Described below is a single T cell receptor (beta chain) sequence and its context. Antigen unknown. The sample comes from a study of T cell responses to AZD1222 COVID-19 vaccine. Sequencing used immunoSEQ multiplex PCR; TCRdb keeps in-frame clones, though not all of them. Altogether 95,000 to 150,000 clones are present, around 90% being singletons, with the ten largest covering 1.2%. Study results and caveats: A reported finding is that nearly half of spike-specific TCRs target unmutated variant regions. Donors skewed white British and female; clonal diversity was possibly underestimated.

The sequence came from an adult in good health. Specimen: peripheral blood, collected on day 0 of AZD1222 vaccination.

Here the CDR3 reads CASSIPGTAFYEQYF. The DNA of the CDR3 is TGTGCCAGCAGCATCCCCGGGACAGCGTTCTACGAGCAGTACTTC. The chain combines TRBV11-2 with TRBJ2-7, with TRBD1 identical over 7 bases. The germline gives CDR1 SGHAT, CDR2 FQNNGV. Trimming at V came to 5 bases and at J to 3 bases, leaving 10 bases not matched to a gene. CDR3 length: 15 residues.